The 24 T cell receptor beta chains reported below all come from one sample, sequenced in a study of T cell repertoires and Cas9 in healthy adults. Clones were read by immunoSEQ multiplex PCR, and TCRdb kept only the in-frame ones, dropping some. The sample lists tens of thousands of clones, just under 95% occurring once. Sequencing was performed on CD4+ effector T cells (CD127+, CD25-, CD137-, CD154-) from PBMCs; culture status not recorded. These receptors all stem from a human donor in good health.

V is TRBV5-5 and J is TRBJ2-3; no firm D call. The V gene lost 0 bases and the J gene lost 2 bases, with 10 bases spanning the gap. The CDR3 runs 15 residues. Germline CDR1 reads SGHKS; CDR2 reads YYEKEE (reference sequence). CDR3 region: CASSLAPETTDTQYF. CDR3 DNA sequence: TGTGCCAGCAGCTTGGCCCCGGAGACCACAGATACGCAGTATTTT.

The chain couples TRBV4-3 to TRBJ2-7; possible D gene TRBD2, 5 bases. This CDR3 contains 16 residues. V lost 0 bases and J 6 bases, leaving 18 bases between the germline ends. Germline values: CDR1 LGHNA, CDR2 YSLEER. The CDR3: CASSQELGVAWGEQYF. CDR3 DNA sequence: TGCGCCAGCAGCCAAGAACTAGGAGTGGCGTGGGGCGAGCAGTACTTC.

V usage is TRBV18 and J usage is TRBJ2-2; TRBD2 might be the D (5 bases). The germline CDR1 and CDR2 sequences are KGHSH and LQKENI. The CDR3 covers 16 residues. V shed 2 bases and J shed 6 bases, with 16 bases lying between them. This CDR3 reads CASSPSLGGQPGELFF. The CDR3 DNA follows: TGTGCCAGCTCACCATCTCTGGGCGGGCAGCCCGGGGAGCTGTTTTTT.

About this clone itself: This same CDR3 is encoded by further DNA sequences in the sample. This chain links TRBV7-2 with TRBJ1-4, with 7 bases that match TRBD1. Germline lookup yields CDR1 SGHTA and CDR2 FQGNSA. The CDR3 consists of 14 residues. Losses at the gene ends were 5 bases for V and 5 bases for J; bases not matched to a gene: 5. CDR3 sequence reads: CASSPGTVNEKLFF. The CDR3 region has the DNA TGTGCCAGCAGCCCTGGGACAGTCAATGAAAAACTGTTTTTT. Supplemented by reference TRBV7-2 and TRBJ1-4, the full variable domain reads GAGVSQSPSNKVTEKGKDVELRCDPISGHTALYWYRQSLGQGLEFLIYFQGNSAPDKSGLPSDRFSAERTGGSVSTLTIQRTQQEDSAVYLCASSPGTVNEKLFFGSGTQLSVL.

This clone was counted only a few times. The rearrangement joins TRBV18 to TRBJ2-1; 9 bases are shared with TRBD2. V lost 3 bases to trimming and J lost 5 bases; unmatched junction nucleotides: 8. Germline V CDR1 and CDR2: KGHSH, LQKENI. This CDR3 has 16 amino acids. For the CDR3, the DNA is TGTGCCAGCTCACCCCCCGGCGGGGGGGCGAACAATGAGCAGTTCTTC. Its protein product is CASSPPGGGANNEQFF.

The rearrangement joins TRBV7-2 to TRBJ1-2; a possible D gene is TRBD1 (5 bases). The CDR3 has 15 amino acids. V lost 0 bases, J lost 2 bases, and 10 bases lay in between. Germline V lookup: CDR1 SGHTA, CDR2 FQGNSA. The CDR3 DNA is TGTGCCAGCAGCTTAGCGGGGGGGGTAAACTATGGCTACACCTTC. Translating gives CASSLAGGVNYGYTF. The full variable domain, with the rest looked up from reference TRBV7-2 and TRBJ1-2, is GAGVSQSPSNKVTEKGKDVELRCDPISGHTALYWYRQSLGQGLEFLIYFQGNSAPDKSGLPSDRFSAERTGGSVSTLTIQRTQQEDSAVYLCASSLAGGVNYGYTFGSGTRLTVV.

The V and J genes are TRBV28 and TRBJ1-1; no reliable D call. V was shortened by 3 bases and J by 1 base, with 9 bases between the two germline ends. This CDR3 contains 14 residues. Germline assignment: CDR1 MDHEN and CDR2 SYDVKM. As DNA, the CDR3 is TGTGCCAGCAGTTTGCTCGGGCCGAACACTGAAGCTTTCTTT. Its translation is CASSLLGPNTEAFF.

V usage is TRBV7-2 and J usage is TRBJ2-1; 9 bases are a match to TRBD2. J lost 4 bases, V lost 5 bases, and 9 bases had no gene match. This CDR3 spans 16 amino acids. Germline CDR1 SGHTA, CDR2 FQGNSA. The CDR3 spells CASSPSGRSRYNEQFF. CDR3 DNA sequence: TGTGCCAGCAGCCCCAGCGGGAGGAGTCGATACAATGAGCAGTTCTTC.

The gene calls are TRBV25-1 and TRBJ1-2; possible D gene TRBD1, 5 bases. CDR3 length equals 13 residues. CDR1 and CDR2 from the germline V gene are MGHDK and SYGVNS. The V and J ends lost 1 base and 7 bases respectively, with 10 bases between them. The CDR3 here is CASSEWGTSGYTF. CDR3 coding DNA: TGTGCCAGCAGTGAATGGGGGACCAGTGGCTACACCTTC.

This chain uses TRBV12-1 with TRBJ2-4; the table gives TRBD2 as D, unverified against the DNA. TRBV12-1 is listed as a pseudogene. The CDR3 loop spans 9 amino acids. The CDR3 spells CASSSSRVF. The DNA for the CDR3 is TGTGCCAGCAGCTCAAGTCGAGTCTTC.

The rearrangement uses TRBV4-2 and TRBJ1-5; TRBD1 matches at 9 bases. Germline assignment: CDR1 LGHNA and CDR2 YNFKEQ. The CDR3 covers 19 residues. J was trimmed by 2 bases and V by 0 bases; bases with no gene match: 11. As DNA, the CDR3 is TGTGCCAGCAGCCAAGATTTCCCGACAGGGGGATACGGCAATCAGCCCCAGCATTTT. Its translation: CASSQDFPTGGYGNQPQHF.

Only a few counts were recorded for this clone. The J gene is TRBJ2-3, the V gene TRBV19; 10 bases align to TRBD1. Trimming at V came to 5 bases and at J to 5 bases, leaving 7 bases not matched to a gene. Germline CDR1 reads LNHDA; CDR2 reads SQIVND (reference sequence). This CDR3 has 15 residues. The CDR3 coding sequence is TGTGCCAGTAGTCGAAGACAGGGGGCTGGAGATACGCAGTATTTT. It translates to CASSRRQGAGDTQYF.

This chain joins TRBV5-1 and TRBJ2-1, with 10 bases matching TRBD2. Germline CDR1 SGHRS, CDR2 YFSETQ. The length of the CDR3 is 15 residues. V was pared by 0 bases and J by 9 bases, with 6 bases of the junction left unmatched. The DNA for the CDR3 is TGCGCCAGCAGCTTGGGGCCTAGCGGGAGCGTTGAGCAGTTCTTC. It encodes CASSLGPSGSVEQFF.

V usage is TRBV5-1 and J usage is TRBJ2-3; 9 bases are shared with TRBD2. The germline V gene encodes CDR1 SGHRS and CDR2 YFSETQ. The CDR3 is 14 residues long. Trimming at V came to 4 bases and at J to 4 bases, leaving 4 bases not matched to a gene. Written as DNA, the CDR3 is TGCGCCAGCAGCCAAGCGGGAGGATCAGATACGCAGTATTTT. Amino acids: CASSQAGGSDTQYF.

V gene TRBV6-6 combines with J gene TRBJ1-1; D remains unclear. The CDR3 is 15 amino acids. V was trimmed by 0 bases and J by 0 bases, leaving 8 bases between them. Germline-derived CDR1 and CDR2 are MNHNY and SVGAGI (reference sequence). CDR3 in amino acids: CASSYSTKMNTEAFF. As DNA, the CDR3 is TGTGCCAGCAGTTACTCGACCAAAATGAACACTGAAGCTTTCTTT.

This rearrangement joins TRBV2 to TRBJ1-2, with D unclear. This CDR3 is 13 amino acids long. V was trimmed by 3 bases and J by 2 bases, leaving 7 bases between them. In germline, CDR1 is SNHLY, CDR2 FYNNEI. The CDR3 spells CASSDPGNYGYTF. The CDR3 nucleotides are TGTGCCAGCAGTGATCCGGGCAACTATGGCTACACCTTC. The full variable domain, its missing parts supplied by reference TRBV2 and TRBJ1-2, is EPEVTQTPSHQVTQMGQEVILRCVPISNHLYFYWYRQILGQKVEFLVSFYNNEISEKSEIFDDQFSVERPDGSNFTLKIRSTKLEDSAMYFCASSDPGNYGYTFGSGTRLTVV.

The V gene is TRBV7-3, the J gene TRBJ2-3; possible D gene TRBD2, 6 bases. Per germline, CDR1 SGHTA and CDR2 FQGTGA. The CDR3 is 15 amino acids. V lost 1 base to trimming and J lost 2 bases, with 10 bases between them. Written as DNA, the CDR3 is TGTGCCAGCAGCTTAATCGGCGGGGACACAGATACGCAGTATTTT. It codes for CASSLIGGDTDTQYF.

The genes are TRBV7-9 and TRBJ2-2; no clear D. The germline CDR1 and CDR2 sequences are SEHNR and FQNEAQ (reference sequence). V gave up 6 bases and J gave up 0 bases, with 17 bases separating them. The CDR3 runs to 17 residues. The CDR3 nucleotides read TGTGCCAGCAGACGTGCGGTTGGCGACGCGAACACCGGGGAGCTGTTTTTT. Its translation is CASRRAVGDANTGELFF.

The chain employs TRBV9 and TRBJ2-3; 11 bases fit TRBD2. This CDR3 region has 16 residues. CDR1 is SGDLS and CDR2 is YYNGEE in the germline V gene. J gave up 5 bases and V 0 bases, and 5 bases lay outside the gene matches. This CDR3 reads CASSVDSGRVEDTQYF. The DNA for the CDR3 is TGTGCCAGCAGCGTAGATAGCGGGAGGGTGGAAGATACGCAGTATTTT.

The rearrangement links TRBV6-5 to TRBJ1-3; D gene unclear. This CDR3 spans 14 amino acids. Germline V gives CDR1 MNHEY, CDR2 SVGAGI. V dropped 4 bases and J dropped 4 bases, with 11 bases sitting between them. CDR3 protein: CASSLERKGNTIYF. The CDR3, as DNA: TGTGCCAGCAGTTTAGAACGCAAGGGAAACACCATATATTTT.

This sequence joins TRBV29-1 and TRBJ1-6, with a weak D call TRBD1 (6 bases). The V and J ends lost 1 base and 18 bases respectively, with 13 bases between them. The CDR3 consists of 11 residues. CDR1 and CDR2 (germline): SQVTM, ANQGSEA. Written as DNA, the CDR3 is TGCAGCGTTGAAGTGGGGGGCCTGCACCACTTT. Translated, it gives CSVEVGGLHHF.

The chain recombines TRBV7-3 with TRBJ2-2; 12 bases map to TRBD1. The CDR3 consists of 15 residues. V gave up 7 bases and J gave up 7 bases; unmatched junction bases: 7. CDR1 and CDR2 (germline): SGHTA, FQGTGA. CDR3 residues: CASTPGTGGHGELFF. For the CDR3, the DNA is TGTGCCAGCACCCCCGGGACAGGGGGCCACGGGGAGCTGTTTTTT.

The V call is TRBV7-9, the J call TRBJ1-5; D might be TRBD1 (5 bases). The germline CDR1 and CDR2 sequences are SEHNR and FQNEAQ (reference sequence). The CDR3 totals 15 residues. V lost 5 bases and J lost 9, with 20 bases in between. CDR3 sequence reads: CASSPLGTGPGPQHF. CDR3 nucleotide sequence: TGTGCCAGCAGCCCCCTCGGGACGGGCCCGGGGCCCCAGCATTTT.

V gene TRBV4-2 combines with J gene TRBJ2-3; 16 bases are shared with TRBD2. Germline V gives CDR1 LGHNA, CDR2 YNFKEQ. The J segment lost 2 bases and the V segment lost 3 bases, leaving 2 bases of the junction unmatched. This CDR3 region has 17 residues. The CDR3 coding sequence is TGTGCCAGCAGCCAGGGACTAGCGGGAGGGAACACAGATACGCAGTATTTT. Translated: CASSQGLAGGNTDTQYF.